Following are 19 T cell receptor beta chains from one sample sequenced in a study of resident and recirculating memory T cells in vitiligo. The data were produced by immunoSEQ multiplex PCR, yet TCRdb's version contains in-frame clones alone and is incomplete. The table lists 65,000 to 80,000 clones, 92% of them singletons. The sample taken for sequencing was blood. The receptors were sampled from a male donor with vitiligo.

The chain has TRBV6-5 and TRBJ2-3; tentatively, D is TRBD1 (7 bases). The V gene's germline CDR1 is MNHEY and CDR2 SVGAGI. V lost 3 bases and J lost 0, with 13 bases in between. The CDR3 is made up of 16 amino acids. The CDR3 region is CASSYKQGTSTDTQYF. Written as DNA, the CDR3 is TGTGCCAGCAGTTATAAACAGGGGACTAGCACAGATACGCAGTATTTT.

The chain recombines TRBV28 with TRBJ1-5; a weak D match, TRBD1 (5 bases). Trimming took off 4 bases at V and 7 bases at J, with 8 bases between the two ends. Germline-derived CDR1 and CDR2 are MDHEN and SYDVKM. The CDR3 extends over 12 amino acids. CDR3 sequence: CASSSQGQPQHF. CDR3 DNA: TGTGCCAGCAGTTCTCAGGGCCAGCCCCAGCATTTT. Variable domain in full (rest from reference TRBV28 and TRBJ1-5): DVKVTQSSRYLVKRTGEKVFLECVQDMDHENMFWYRQDPGLGLRLIYFSYDVKMKEKGDIPEGYSVSREKKERFSLILESASTNQTSMYLCASSSQGQPQHFGDGTRLSIL.

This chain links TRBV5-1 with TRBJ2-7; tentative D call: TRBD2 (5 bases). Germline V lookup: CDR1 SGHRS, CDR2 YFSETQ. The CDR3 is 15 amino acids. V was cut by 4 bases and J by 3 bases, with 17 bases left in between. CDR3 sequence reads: CASSPGGSRGYEQYF. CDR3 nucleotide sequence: TGCGCCAGCAGCCCTGGAGGTTCTCGGGGCTACGAGCAGTACTTC.

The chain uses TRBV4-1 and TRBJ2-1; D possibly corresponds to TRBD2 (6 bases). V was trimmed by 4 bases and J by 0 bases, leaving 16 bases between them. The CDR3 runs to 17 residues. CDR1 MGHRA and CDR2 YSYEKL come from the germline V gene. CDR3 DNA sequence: TGCGCCAGCAGCCGGGTCGGAGGGACCTACTCCTACAATGAGCAGTTCTTC. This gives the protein CASSRVGGTYSYNEQFF.

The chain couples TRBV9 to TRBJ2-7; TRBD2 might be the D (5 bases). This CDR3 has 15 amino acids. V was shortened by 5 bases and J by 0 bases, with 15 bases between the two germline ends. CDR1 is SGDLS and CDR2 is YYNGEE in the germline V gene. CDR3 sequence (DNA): TGTGCCAGCAGAAAAGAGGACTCAAGCTCCTACGAGCAGTACTTC. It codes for CASRKEDSSSYEQYF.

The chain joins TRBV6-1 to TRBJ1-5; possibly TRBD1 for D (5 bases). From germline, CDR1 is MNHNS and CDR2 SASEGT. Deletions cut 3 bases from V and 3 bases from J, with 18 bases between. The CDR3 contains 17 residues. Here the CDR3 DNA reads TGTGCCAGCAGTGAGTATAGGAGGGGTTGGGACAATCAGCCCCAGCATTTT. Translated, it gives CASSEYRRGWDNQPQHF.

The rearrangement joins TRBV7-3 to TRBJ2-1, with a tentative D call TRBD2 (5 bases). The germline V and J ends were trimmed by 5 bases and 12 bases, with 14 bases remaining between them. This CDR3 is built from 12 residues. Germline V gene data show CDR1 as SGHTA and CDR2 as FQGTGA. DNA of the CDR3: TGTGCCAGCAGCGCGGCCGGAGGAGCGCAGTTCTTC. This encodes CASSAAGGAQFF.

Here the CDR3 DNA reads TGTGCCAGCAGTTTACGCGGGATCACAGATACGCAGTATTTT. Translation gives CASSLRGITDTQYF. The chain combines TRBV28 with TRBJ2-3; weak D call: TRBD2 (6 bases). The CDR3 covers 14 residues. CDR1 is MDHEN, CDR2 SYDVKM, per germline. Trimming shortened V by 2 bases and J by 2 bases, and 8 bases separated the two germline ends.

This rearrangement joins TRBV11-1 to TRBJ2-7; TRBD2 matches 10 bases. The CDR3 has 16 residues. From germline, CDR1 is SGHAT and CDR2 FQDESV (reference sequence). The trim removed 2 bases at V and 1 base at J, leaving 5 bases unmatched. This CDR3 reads CASSLLGTSASYEQYF. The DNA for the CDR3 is TGTGCCAGCAGCTTACTAGGGACTAGCGCTTCCTACGAGCAGTACTTC.

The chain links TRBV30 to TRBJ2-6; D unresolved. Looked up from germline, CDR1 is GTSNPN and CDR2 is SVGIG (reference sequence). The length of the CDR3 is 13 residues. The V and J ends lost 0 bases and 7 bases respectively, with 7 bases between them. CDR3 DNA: TGTGCCTGGAGTGTACATCGTGCCAACGTCCTGACTTTC. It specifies CAWSVHRANVLTF.

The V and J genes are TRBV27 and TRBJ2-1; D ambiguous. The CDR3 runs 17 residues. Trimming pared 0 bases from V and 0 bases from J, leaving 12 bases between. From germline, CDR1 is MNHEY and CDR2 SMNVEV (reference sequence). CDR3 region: CASSLSTLASSYNEQFF. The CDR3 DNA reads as TGTGCCAGCAGTTTATCGACACTCGCGAGCTCCTACAATGAGCAGTTCTTC.

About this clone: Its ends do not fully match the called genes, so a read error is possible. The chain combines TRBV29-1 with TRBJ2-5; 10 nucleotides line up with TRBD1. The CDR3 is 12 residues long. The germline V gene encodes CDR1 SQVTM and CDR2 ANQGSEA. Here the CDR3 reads CTRTGGQETQYF. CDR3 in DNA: TGTACCCGGACAGGGGGCCAAGAGACCCAGTACTTC.

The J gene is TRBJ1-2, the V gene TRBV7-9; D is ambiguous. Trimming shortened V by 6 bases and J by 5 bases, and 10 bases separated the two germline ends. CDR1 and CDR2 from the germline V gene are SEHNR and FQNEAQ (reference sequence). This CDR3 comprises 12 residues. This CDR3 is CASSTQLYGYTF. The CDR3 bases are TGTGCCAGCAGTACCCAGTTGTATGGCTACACCTTC.

CDR3 residues: CASSPRDRGFYEQYF. The CDR3, as DNA: TGTGCCAGCTCACCTCGGGACAGGGGGTTCTACGAGCAGTACTTC. The chain joins TRBV18 to TRBJ2-7; 11 bases are shared with TRBD1. This CDR3 comprises 15 residues. The V gene's germline CDR1 is KGHSH and CDR2 LQKENI. V lost 3 bases, J lost 3 bases, and 4 bases stayed unmatched.

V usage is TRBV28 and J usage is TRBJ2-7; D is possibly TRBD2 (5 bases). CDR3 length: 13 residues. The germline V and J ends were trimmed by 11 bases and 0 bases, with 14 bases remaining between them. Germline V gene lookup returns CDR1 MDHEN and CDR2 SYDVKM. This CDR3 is CAGQAGISYEQYF. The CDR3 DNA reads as TGTGCCGGTCAAGCCGGGATCTCCTACGAGCAGTACTTC.

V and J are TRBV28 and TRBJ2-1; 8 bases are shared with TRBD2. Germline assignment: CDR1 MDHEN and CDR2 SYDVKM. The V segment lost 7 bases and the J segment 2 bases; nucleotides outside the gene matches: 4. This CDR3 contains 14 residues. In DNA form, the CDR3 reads TGTGCCAGCAACCTAGCGGGCCCCTACAATGAGCAGTTCTTC. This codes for CASNLAGPYNEQFF.

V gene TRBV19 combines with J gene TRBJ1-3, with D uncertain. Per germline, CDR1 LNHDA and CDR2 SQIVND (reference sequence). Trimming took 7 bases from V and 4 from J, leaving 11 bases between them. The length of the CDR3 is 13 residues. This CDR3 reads CASKIPAGNTIYF. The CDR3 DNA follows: TGTGCCAGTAAAATACCTGCGGGAAACACCATATATTTT.

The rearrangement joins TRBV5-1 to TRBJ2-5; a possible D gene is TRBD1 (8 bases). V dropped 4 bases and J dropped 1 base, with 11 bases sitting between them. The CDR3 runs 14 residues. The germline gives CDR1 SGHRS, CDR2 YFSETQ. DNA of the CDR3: TGCGCCAGCAGCCACAGGGGGGGCCAAGAGACCCAGTACTTC. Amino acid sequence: CASSHRGGQETQYF.

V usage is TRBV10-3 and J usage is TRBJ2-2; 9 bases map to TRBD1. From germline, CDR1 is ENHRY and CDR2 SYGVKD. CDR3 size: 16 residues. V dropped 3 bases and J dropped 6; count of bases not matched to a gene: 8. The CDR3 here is CAISETGTGTAGELFF. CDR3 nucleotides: TGTGCCATCAGTGAAACCGGGACAGGGACAGCCGGGGAGCTGTTTTTT.